One and the same sample provided the 3 T cell receptor beta chains below, sequenced in a study of blood T cell repertoires in COVID-19 (dated by TCRdb to the early 2020s). The method behind the library was the immunoSEQ multiplex PCR assay. This is the immuneACCESS table as TCRdb keeps it, with only in-frame sequences that have V and J called. A part of the clones is gone; compared with another copy, unresolved V genes explain less than half, and the rest is unexplained. The sample records roughly 78,000 clones, around nine tenths of which are singletons. About 0.5% of the sample is taken by the ten largest. Sequenced input: peripheral blood. Receptors were obtained from a man between 60 and 75 years old with acute or convalescent COVID-19.

The rearrangement uses TRBV9 and TRBJ1-4; a weak D match, TRBD1 (5 bases). Germline V gene data show CDR1 as SGDLS and CDR2 as YYNGEE. CDR3 length: 16 residues. V gave up 2 bases and J gave up 7 bases, with 18 bases separating them. The CDR3 nucleotides are TGTGCCAGCAGCGTCGGTTCATCAGGGTGGGGTGAAAAACTGTTTTTT. The encoded protein is CASSVGSSGWGEKLFF.

On this clone: The identical CDR3 is also encoded by other nucleotide sequences in the sample. The chain uses TRBV5-1 and TRBJ2-5; TRBD1 matches at 9 bases. CDR1 and CDR2 from the germline V gene are SGHRS and YFSETQ. The V segment lost 4 bases and the J segment 4 bases; nucleotides outside the gene matches: 5. The CDR3 runs 14 residues. The CDR3 here is CASSPGTGRETQYF. DNA for the CDR3: TGCGCCAGCAGCCCCGGGACAGGGAGAGAGACCCAGTACTTC.

The chain uses TRBV19 and TRBJ1-6, with D perhaps TRBD1 (6 bases). Germline-derived CDR1 and CDR2 are LNHDA and SQIVND (reference sequence). The V gene lost 5 bases and the J gene lost 9 bases, with 17 bases spanning the gap. This CDR3 has 15 residues. The CDR3 nucleotides read TGTGCCAGTAGTCAGGACAGTGGGGGAATTTCACCCCTCCACTTT. Protein: CASSQDSGGISPLHF.